Listed below are T cell receptor beta chains from one sample, sequenced in a study of human T cells and chemical hapten exposure. Using its own MiXCR run on the RACE reads, TCRdb lists one record per CDR3 protein. Seen here are about 74,000 distinct CDR3 sequences, around 30% observed once, and the top ten hold more than 7%. The sample here was whole blood, taken in connection with sensitization to the hapten diphenylcyclopropenone (DPC). These receptors originate from a man aged 40-49 years with alopecia areata. Some clones in this sample may be carry-over from other donors' samples. The CDR3 runs from the conserved cysteine through the conserved F or W. D genes are given only for firm matches. The size entry is marked missing in some rows and otherwise reads once, few, many or a size class.

clone_size d_call j_call v_call cdr3_aa cdr3_nt
- TRBD1 TRBJ2-6 TRBV6-2/TRBV6-3 CASSSGTGASGANVLTF TGTGCCAGCAGTTCCGGGACAGGGGCCTCTGGGGCCAACGTCCTGACTTTC
- TRBD2 TRBJ2-5 TRBV7-9 CASSLLANYQETQYF TGTGCCAGCAGCCTACTAGCGAATTACCAAGAGACCCAGTACTTC
- - TRBJ2-7 TRBV4-3 CASSQDLGPYEQYF TGCGCCAGCAGCCAAGATCTAGGGCCGTACGAGCAGTACTTC
few - TRBJ2-1 TRBV18 CASSPLGTNNEQFF TGTGCCAGCTCACCACTCGGGACCAACAATGAGCAGTTCTTC
few TRBD2 TRBJ2-3 TRBV20-1 CSSRGGARNTDTQYF TGCAGTAGTCGGGGGGGGGCGAGGAACACAGATACGCAGTATTTT
- - TRBJ2-6 TRBV5-1 CASSLYPAGANVLTF TGCGCCAGCAGCTTGTATCCCGCTGGGGCCAACGTCCTGACTTTC
once - TRBJ2-1 TRBV7-9 CASSSQGYEQFF TGTGCCAGCAGCTCGCAGGGTTATGAGCAGTTCTTC
few TRBD2 TRBJ2-7 TRBV20-1 CSARELAGGDYEQYF TGCAGTGCTAGAGAACTAGCGGGAGGGGATTACGAGCAGTACTTC
- - TRBJ2-1 TRBV7-2 CASSPRGLYNEQFF TGTGCCAGCAGCCCGAGGGGACTTTACAATGAGCAGTTCTTC
few - TRBJ2-3 TRBV7-2 CASSYGNSGDTQYF TGTGCCAGCAGCTATGGTAATTCCGGAGATACGCAGTATTTT
few - TRBJ2-4 TRBV16 CASSPDSAKNIQYF TGTGCCAGCAGCCCAGACTCAGCCAAAAACATTCAGTACTTC
few TRBD2 TRBJ2-1 TRBV4-2 CASSQEGASGGYNEQFF TGTGCCAGCAGCCAAGAAGGGGCTAGCGGGGGATACAATGAGCAGTTCTTC
- TRBD2 TRBJ2-3 TRBV12-3/TRBV12-4 CASKTSGKGTDTQYF TGTGCCAGCAAAACTAGCGGCAAGGGCACAGATACGCAGTATTTT
- - TRBJ2-7 TRBV5-5 CASSDPSGQVGEQYF TGTGCCAGCAGCGACCCCAGCGGGCAGGTAGGCGAGCAGTACTTC
- - TRBJ2-7 TRBV11-2 CASSLVQGRAYEQYF TGTGCCAGCAGCTTGGTGCAGGGGAGGGCCTACGAGCAGTACTTC
- - TRBJ1-1 TRBV28 CASSLVQAIVAFF TGTGCCAGCAGTTTGGTACAAGCTATTGTGGCTTTCTTT
many TRBD2 TRBJ2-7 TRBV6-5 CASSLGGGKAYEQYF TGTGCCAGTTCCCTTGGGGGAGGGAAGGCCTACGAGCAGTACTTC
once - TRBJ2-2 TRBV24-1 CATTAGDTGELFF TGTGCCACCACCGCCGGGGACACCGGGGAGCTGTTTTTT
few TRBD1 TRBJ1-5 TRBV27 CASSFGGGAGNQPQHF TGTGCCAGCAGTTTTGGAGGGGGCGCAGGCAATCAGCCCCAGCATTTT
few TRBD1 TRBJ2-7 TRBV6-5 CASSAGTGAYEQYF TGTGCCAGCAGCGCCGGGACAGGGGCCTACGAGCAGTACTTC
few - TRBJ2-7 TRBV10-3 CAISGVDRYEQYF TGTGCCATCAGTGGGGTTGACAGATACGAGCAGTACTTC
- - TRBJ2-2 TRBV6-1 CASRDSLRVGELFF TGTGCCAGCAGGGACAGCCTGCGAGTCGGGGAGCTGTTTTTT
- - TRBJ1-1 TRBV11-2 CASSSDWVSEAFF TGTGCCAGCAGCTCTGATTGGGTCAGTGAAGCTTTCTTT
many TRBD1 TRBJ1-1 TRBV11-2 CASSFGQGGGDTEAFF TGTGCCAGCAGCTTCGGACAGGGGGGCGGAGACACTGAAGCTTTCTTT
many TRBD2 TRBJ2-1 TRBV11-3 CASSLETSGYNEQFF TGTGCCAGCAGCTTAGAAACTAGCGGGTACAATGAGCAGTTCTTC
few - TRBJ1-6 TRBV5-5 CASSLRATDNSPLHF TGTGCCAGCAGCTTGCGGGCTACGGATAATTCACCCCTCCACTTT
few TRBD2 TRBJ2-7 TRBV10-2 CASSGGGLAGGLDYEQYF TGCGCCAGCAGCGGGGGGGGACTAGCGGGAGGTTTAGACTACGAGCAGTACTTC
- - TRBJ2-6 TRBV15 CATSQSNSGANVLTF TGTGCCACCAGCCAGTCGAACTCTGGGGCCAACGTCCTGACTTTC
few TRBD1 TRBJ1-2 TRBV6-1 CASSRTGNYGYTF TGTGCCAGCAGTCGGACAGGGAACTATGGCTACACCTTC
few - TRBJ2-7 TRBV12-3/TRBV12-4 CATRKGAGEQYF TGTGCCACTCGGAAGGGGGCGGGGGAGCAGTACTTC
few TRBD1 TRBJ1-2 TRBV6-1 CASSELGQGIYGYTF TGTGCCAGCAGTGAATTGGGACAGGGGATCTATGGCTACACCTTC
- TRBD1 TRBJ2-7 TRBV4-2 CASSQGQGSSYEQYF TGTGCCAGCAGCCAAGGACAGGGGAGCTCCTACGAGCAGTACTTC
few TRBD2 TRBJ2-7 TRBV10-3 CAIKTSGGYEQYF TGTGCCATCAAGACTAGCGGGGGTTACGAGCAGTACTTC
- TRBD1 TRBJ1-2 TRBV12-3/TRBV12-4 CASSRDSIYGYTF TGTGCCAGCAGTCGGGACAGCATCTATGGCTACACCTTC
- TRBD2 TRBJ2-2 TRBV19 CASSIDRGRRTGELFF TGTGCCAGTAGTATAGATCGCGGGAGGCGGACCGGGGAGCTGTTTTTT
- TRBD2 TRBJ2-1 TRBV11-2 CASSPGLAGPYNEQFF TGTGCCAGCAGCCCAGGACTAGCGGGACCTTACAATGAGCAGTTCTTC
- - TRBJ1-5 TRBV3-1 CASSQGGNQPQHF TGTGCCAGCAGCCAGGGTGGCAATCAGCCCCAGCATTTT
- TRBD2 TRBJ2-2 TRBV6-6 CASRWTSGANTGELFF TGTGCCAGCAGATGGACTAGCGGTGCGAACACCGGGGAGCTGTTTTTT
few TRBD1 TRBJ1-1 TRBV30 CAWSGGQGTNTEAFF TGTGCCTGGAGTGGGGGACAGGGGACAAACACTGAAGCTTTCTTT
- - TRBJ2-2 TRBV12-3/TRBV12-4 CASSPGLWELFF TGTGCCAGCAGTCCGGGCCTATGGGAGCTGTTTTTT
few TRBD2 TRBJ2-3 TRBV6-2/TRBV6-3 CASSSGVGLVADTQYF TGTGCCAGCAGTAGTGGGGTGGGACTAGTTGCAGATACGCAGTATTTT
- TRBD1 TRBJ1-5 TRBV18 CASSPTKGRGQPQHF TGTGCCAGCTCACCGACCAAGGGCAGGGGGCAGCCCCAGCATTTT
- TRBD1 TRBJ2-3 TRBV24-1 CATSDPVQGAAADTQYF TGTGCCACCAGTGATCCGGTACAGGGGGCTGCTGCAGATACGCAGTATTTT
- - TRBJ2-1 TRBV20-1 CSASIIAVNEQFF TGCAGTGCTAGTATAATAGCAGTCAATGAGCAGTTCTTC
- - TRBJ2-3 TRBV13 CASSSKGEVDTQYF TGTGCCAGCAGTTCGAAGGGGGAGGTAGATACGCAGTATTTT
- - TRBJ2-2 TRBV28 CASSLLRGPTGELFF TGTGCCAGCAGTTTATTGCGCGGACCCACCGGGGAGCTGTTTTTT
- - TRBJ1-1 TRBV5-1 CASSLIRNTETFF TGCGCCAGCAGCTTGATCAGGAACACTGAAACTTTCTTT
- - TRBJ1-2 TRBV28 CASSSVGRGYGYTF TGTGCCAGCAGTTCAGTGGGCAGGGGATATGGCTACACCTTC
- TRBD1 TRBJ2-5 TRBV9 CASSGDPGTGEWETQYF TGTGCCAGCAGCGGCGATCCCGGGACAGGGGAGTGGGAGACCCAGTACTTC
- TRBD2 TRBJ2-7 TRBV6-1 CASSVSTSGIYEQYF TGTGCCAGCAGTGTTTCGACTAGCGGGATCTACGAGCAGTACTTC